These T cell receptor beta chains were read from a single sample in a study of human T cells and chemical hapten exposure. TCRdb re-called the RACE reads through MiXCR, storing one row per CDR3 protein. The data contain roughly 13,000 distinct CDR3 sequences, about a sixth of them singletons. The material sequenced was whole blood, taken in connection with sensitization to the hapten diphenylcyclopropenone (DPC). The receptor set was obtained from a woman aged 25 to 39 with alopecia areata. Some clones in this sample may be carry-over from other donors' samples. Both conserved end residues are part of each CDR3. D genes are given only for firm matches. Some rows have no size entry. The others give once, few or many, or a class for an expanded clone.

TGCAGTACAACGGGGACTAGCGGGAGGGTAATCTACAATGAGCAGTTCTTC	CSTTGTSGRVIYNEQFF	TRBJ2-1	medium-sized	TRBV29-1	TRBD2
TGTGCCACCGGGACAGGGCGAGGCTACACCTTC	CATGTGRGYTF	TRBJ1-2	medium-sized	TRBV6-5	TRBD1
TGCGCCAGCAGCCTAAGGATGATGGGGTTGGATGAGCAGTTCTTC	CASSLRMMGLDEQFF	TRBJ2-1	-	TRBV5-1	-
TGTGCCAGCAGCTTACCGGGAGGCGGAGTAAATGAGCAGTTCTTC	CASSLPGGGVNEQFF	TRBJ2-1	few	TRBV7-3	TRBD2
TGTGCCATCAGTGACTTAGCGGGAAGCACAGATACGCAGTATTTT	CAISDLAGSTDTQYF	TRBJ2-3	few	TRBV10-3	TRBD2
TGTGCCAGCAGCTTAAACGGAGATACGCAGTATTTT	CASSLNGDTQYF	TRBJ2-3	many	TRBV11-2	-
TGTGCCAGCAGCCAAGGATGGGGGGGAAGAGCCAAAAACATTCAGTACTTC	CASSQGWGGRAKNIQYF	TRBJ2-4	many	TRBV3-1	TRBD2
TGTGCTAGTGGGGGACAGGAGTACACAGATACGCAGTATTTT	CASGGQEYTDTQYF	TRBJ2-3	many	TRBV12-5	TRBD1
TGTGCCATCAGTGGATCTTCAGGGGGGGAAGGTGAGCAGTTCTTC	CAISGSSGGEGEQFF	TRBJ2-1	many	TRBV10-3	-
TGTGCCAGCAGTTGGGACAGGAGCTCCTACAATGAGCAGTTCTTC	CASSWDRSSYNEQFF	TRBJ2-1	many	TRBV12-3/TRBV12-4	TRBD1
TGCAGTCTTCAGGGCCTCTCCTACGAGCAGTACTTC	CSLQGLSYEQYF	TRBJ2-7	many	TRBV20-1	-